This is a list of T cell receptor beta chains from one sample in a study of T cell repertoires in cytomegalovirus infection. MiXCR, applied by TCRdb to the reads, yields one record per CDR3 protein. The profile shows 500,000 to 600,000 distinct CDR3 sequences, about 15% of them singletons. Sequenced material: CD8+ T cells from PBMCs. The receptors here all came from a human donor in good health (CMV status not recorded). Some clones in this sample may be carry-over from other donors' samples. Each CDR3 is given with its conserved first and last residue. D genes are given only for firm matches. The size field is filled for only some rows; it gives once, few, many or a size class.

v_call,cdr3_length,clone_size,d_call,j_call,cdr3_aa,cdr3_nt
TRBV20-1,14,.,TRBD2,TRBJ2-1,CSAMTSGYYNEQFF,TGCAGTGCTATGACTAGCGGGTATTACAATGAGCAGTTCTTC
TRBV11-2,16,.,TRBD2,TRBJ2-1,CASIKSGTSGSYEKFF,TGTGCAAGCATCAAGTCGGGGACTAGCGGGAGCTATGAGAAGTTCTTC
TRBV6-5,14,many,TRBD1,TRBJ1-5,CASRPQGGGQPQHF,TGTGCCAGCAGACCACAGGGGGGGGGACAGCCCCAGCATTTT
TRBV7-8,16,many,TRBD2,TRBJ2-7,CASSFATLAATYEQYF,TGTGCCAGCAGCTTCGCCACCCTAGCGGCTACCTACGAGCAGTACTTC
TRBV7-9,16,few,TRBD1,TRBJ2-2,CASSLTPDRGSGELFF,TGTGCCAGCAGCCTCACCCCCGACAGGGGCTCCGGGGAGCTGTTTTTT
TRBV25-1,14,few,TRBD2,TRBJ2-3,CASSLTSGADTQYF,TGTGCCAGCTCTCTAACTAGCGGGGCAGATACGCAGTATTTT
TRBV4-1,17,many,TRBD1,TRBJ1-1,CASSQRTGGGMNTEAFF,TGCGCCAGCAGCCAAAGGACAGGGGGAGGTATGAACACTGAAGCTTTCTTT
TRBV6-6,16,.,.,TRBJ2-2,CASSYSAGSNTGELFF,TGTGCCAGCAGTTACTCGGCAGGGTCAAACACCGGGGAGCTGTTTTTT
TRBV7-9,12,.,.,TRBJ1-5,CASSSGREPQHF,TGTGCCAGCAGTTCGGGGAGGGAGCCCCAGCATTTT
TRBV27,15,.,.,TRBJ1-5,CASSLTVNLDQPQHF,TGTGCCAGCAGTTTAACGGTAAATTTAGATCAGCCCCAGCATTTT
TRBV28,11,many,.,TRBJ1-1,CASSLDSKAFF,TGTGCCAGCAGTTTAGACAGCAAAGCTTTCTTT
TRBV7-3,16,few,.,TRBJ2-2,CASSLYRASESGELFF,TGTGCCAGCAGCTTATATCGGGCTAGCGAATCCGGGGAGCTGTTTTTT
TRBV11-2,15,.,TRBD2,TRBJ2-2,CASSILAGESGELFF,TGTGCCAGCAGTATTCTAGCGGGAGAGTCCGGGGAGCTGTTTTTT
TRBV27,13,many,.,TRBJ1-5,CASSSVGFQPQHF,TGTGCCAGCAGTTCCGTGGGGTTTCAGCCCCAGCATTTT
TRBV5-1,17,.,TRBD2,TRBJ2-1,CASSPGVVGGLFNEQFF,TGCGCCAGCAGCCCCGGCGTCGTGGGAGGGCTTTTCAATGAGCAGTTCTTC
TRBV2,16,few,.,TRBJ2-7,CASYDRGLRGSYEQYF,TGTGCCAGCTACGACAGAGGTCTAAGGGGGTCCTACGAGCAGTACTTC
TRBV28,19,many,.,TRBJ2-6,CASSLLLLGEYSGANVLTF,TGTGCCAGCAGTTTATTACTTTTGGGGGAATACTCTGGGGCCAACGTCCTGACTTTC
TRBV7-9,14,many,.,TRBJ1-1,CASSLDSGRSGAFF,TGTGCCAGCAGCTTAGATTCAGGGCGTTCAGGAGCTTTCTTT
TRBV28,17,many,TRBD1,TRBJ2-5,CASRPLTGTGSQETQYF,TGTGCCAGCAGACCGCTAACCGGGACAGGGAGTCAAGAGACCCAGTACTTC
TRBV3-1,16,few,TRBD2,TRBJ2-1,CASSQDPLAGVNEQFF,TGTGCCAGCAGCCAAGATCCACTAGCGGGAGTTAATGAGCAGTTCTTC
TRBV24-1,16,many,.,TRBJ2-3,CATSDSLAYTPDTQYF,TGTGCCACCAGTGATTCTCTAGCCTACACCCCAGATACGCAGTATTTT
TRBV5-5,11,.,.,TRBJ1-2,CASTPGGGYTF,TGTGCCAGCACTCCCGGGGGTGGCTACACCTTC
TRBV10-3,15,many,TRBD1,TRBJ1-1,CAISESGRGLTEAFF,TGTGCCATCAGTGAGTCAGGGAGGGGGCTTACTGAAGCTTTCTTT
TRBV7-9,14,many,.,TRBJ2-5,CASSSPRERETQYF,TGTGCCAGCAGCTCGCCTAGGGAAAGGGAGACCCAGTACTTC
TRBV6-1,14,.,.,TRBJ2-7,CASRGTAGVHEQYF,TGTGCCAGCAGGGGGACAGCGGGAGTCCACGAGCAGTACTTC
TRBV2,13,.,TRBD1,TRBJ2-7,CASRGTGLYEQYF,TGTGCCAGCAGGGGGACAGGGCTATACGAGCAGTACTTC
TRBV13,16,few,TRBD2,TRBJ2-3,CASRPQERGSTDTQYF,TGTGCCAGCCGCCCCCAGGAGCGGGGGAGCACAGATACGCAGTATTTT
TRBV11-2,14,.,.,TRBJ2-5,CASSLEKGWETQYF,TGTGCCAGCAGCTTAGAGAAGGGTTGGGAGACCCAGTACTTC
TRBV9,15,.,TRBD1,TRBJ2-3,CASSPSGTGGDTQYF,TGTGCCAGCAGCCCTTCCGGGACAGGGGGTGATACGCAGTATTTT
TRBV7-2,13,.,TRBD2,TRBJ2-7,CASTPSGIYEKYF,TGTGCCAGCACCCCTAGCGGGATCTACGAGAAGTACTTC
TRBV27,14,few,TRBD1,TRBJ1-1,CASRLQGVLTEAFF,TGTGCCAGCAGGCTACAGGGGGTCCTCACTGAAGCTTTCTTT
TRBV29-1,14,.,.,TRBJ2-4,CSVITGEGKNIQYF,TGCAGCGTTATCACAGGGGAGGGCAAAAACATTCAGTACTTC
TRBV15,14,few,.,TRBJ1-5,CATAPGDSNQPQHF,TGTGCCACCGCGCCCGGGGATAGCAATCAGCCCCAGCATTTT
TRBV28,14,.,.,TRBJ1-4,CASIRGQGSEKLFF,TGTGCCAGCATCCGGGGGCAGGGGTCCGAAAAACTGTTTTTT
TRBV11-2,12,few,TRBD1,TRBJ2-1,CASSFRDRDQFF,TGTGCCAGCAGCTTCCGGGACAGGGATCAGTTCTTC
TRBV7-9,13,.,TRBD1,TRBJ2-5,CASSSDREGSQYF,TGTGCCAGCAGCTCGGACAGGGAAGGGTCCCAGTACTTC
TRBV7-9,14,.,.,TRBJ2-1,CASSSGDPALEQFF,TGTGCCAGCAGCTCGGGGGACCCCGCGTTGGAGCAGTTCTTC
TRBV20-1,16,.,TRBD1,TRBJ2-7,CSARLTGEVSSYEQYF,TGCAGTGCTAGACTTACAGGGGAAGTGAGCTCCTACGAGCAGTACTTC
TRBV7-8,17,many,TRBD2,TRBJ2-1,CASIKRDQSGPYNEQFF,TGTGCCAGCATTAAGCGGGACCAATCCGGGCCCTACAATGAGCAGTTCTTC
TRBV6-1,17,many,.,TRBJ2-1,CASSETRQGLLAGWRFF,TGTGCCAGCAGTGAAACCCGACAGGGTTTGTTGGCGGGATGGAGGTTCTTC
TRBV12-5,14,many,.,TRBJ1-2,CASGLVTGPYGYTF,TGTGCTAGTGGTTTGGTTACAGGGCCCTATGGCTACACCTTC
TRBV7-2,16,many,TRBD2,TRBJ2-1,CASSLVPLAGGDEQFF,TGTGCCAGCAGCTTAGTTCCCCTAGCGGGAGGGGATGAGCAGTTCTTC
TRBV7-2,17,.,TRBD2,TRBJ2-1,CARSLDLAARRKAEHFF,TGTGCCCGCAGCTTAGACCTAGCGGCCCGACGCAAGGCTGAGCATTTCTTC
TRBV11-2,14,many,.,TRBJ1-4,CASSRTTGGEKLFF,TGTGCCAGCAGCCGAACCACCGGGGGTGAAAAACTGTTTTTT
TRBV7-6,13,.,.,TRBJ2-7,CASSLPNSYEQYF,TGTGCCAGCAGCTTGCCTAATTCCTACGAGCAGTACTTC
TRBV7-9,14,.,.,TRBJ2-1,CASSSPGGPEEQFF,TGTGCCAGCAGCTCACCCGGAGGGCCGGAGGAGCAGTTCTTC